The present entry profiles one T cell receptor (beta chain) with its context. Antigen unknown. Given a much more abundant clone one base away, this may be a read error. CD8+CD57+ cell expansion had been shown by flow cytometry in patients chosen for sequencing. None of the patients had been given any therapy when their blood was sampled. It was genomic DNA that served as the template for profiling TCR beta VDJ and CDR3. A single record per CDR3 protein comes from TCRdb applying MiXCR to the reads. The table has about 150,000 distinct CDR3 sequences, 52% seen once. The data belong to a study of CD8+CD57+ T cells in acquired aplastic anemia. Looking at the study overall: Quantities of DNA derived from sorted CD4+ and CD8+ cells averaged about 3.2 ug. Findings and limits, study-wide: The number of CD8+ CDR3 sequences shared by patients and controls was approximately 30. Patients versus controls showed no significant CD8+ Simpson's diversity difference.

V was pared by 5 bases and J by 6 bases, with 12 bases between. CDR3 size: 12 residues. In germline, CDR1 is SGHDT, CDR2 YYEEEE. The specimen was sorted CD4+, CD8+, or CD8+CD57+ T cells (not recorded which) from PBMCs. This TCR was sampled from a human donor with aplastic anemia. The chain uses TRBV5-6 and TRBJ2-7, with a tentative D call TRBD1 (6 bases). The CDR3 is CASSSDRCEQYF. DNA for the CDR3: TGTGCCAGCAGTTCAGACAGGTGCGAGCAGTACTTC.